This T cell receptor (beta chain) comes out of a study of CD8 T cells in Susac syndrome. Study details: When blood was collected, patients with Susac syndrome were therapy-naive, were taking corticosteroids, or were receiving intravenous immunoglobulin alone.

V was clipped by 0 bases and J by 0 bases; unmatched bases: 10. Germline V gives CDR1 DFQATT, CDR2 SNEGSKA (reference sequence). CDR3 size: 19 residues. Reverse transcription used roughly 0.5 to 1 ug RNA and random hexamers. With immunoSEQ multiplex PCR, TCR beta CDR3 was amplified across 54 Vbeta and 13 Jbeta. One entry per CDR3 protein, called by TCRdb with MiXCR from the immunoSEQ multiplex PCR reads. Of 150,000 to 200,000 distinct CDR3 sequences listed, roughly 94% are singletons. Comment on this clonotype: Its antigen is not known.

Regarding the study as a whole: When the CD4+ T cell repertoires of patients with Susac syndrome were examined, they did not show any clonal expansion.

FACS was used to enrich TEMRA cells, whereas the CD8+ and CD4+ T cells were obtained by negative isolation. The V call is TRBV20-1, the J call TRBJ2-6; 8 bases align to TRBD2. Sequenced: CD4+ T cells from PBMCs. This clonotype was sampled from a human donor with Susac syndrome. The CDR3 nucleotides read TGCAGTGCTAGAGATCCCGGCGGTCGGGGGGGCTCTGGGGCCAACGTCCTGACTTTC. Encoded protein: CSARDPGGRGGSGANVLTF.